Following are 5 T cell receptor beta chains from one sample sequenced in a study of identical twins. Using its own MiXCR run on the 5' RACE reads, TCRdb lists one record per CDR3 protein. The table has some 240,000 distinct CDR3 sequences, roughly 8% seen once. These data were also filed under a second study, of yellow fever vaccine responses in identical twins.

The sample taken for sequencing was CD8+ T cells sorted from blood. The receptors come from a young woman in good health.

This chain uses TRBV30 with TRBJ1-4, with 7 bases matching TRBD1. V was clipped by 7 bases and J by 14 bases; unmatched bases: 10. Germline V gene data show CDR1 as GTSNPN and CDR2 as SVGIG (reference sequence). The CDR3 sequence is 11 residues long. CDR3 DNA sequence: TGTGCCTCCCGGGACAGTGCCGATCTGTTTTTT. Translated: CASRDSADLFF.

This clonotype has ten or more counts. The chain couples TRBV3-1 to TRBJ2-3; 13 bases match TRBD2. The CDR3 spans 15 residues. J lost 5 bases, V lost 3 bases, and 2 bases had no gene match. Germline lookup yields CDR1 LGHDT and CDR2 YNNKEL (reference sequence). The CDR3: CASSQGTSGEDTQYF. The CDR3 DNA reads as TGTGCCAGCAGCCAGGGGACTAGCGGGGAAGATACGCAGTATTTT.

This clonotype was seen a handful of times. The chain carries TRBV30 and TRBJ2-1; D perhaps matches TRBD2 (5 bases). V was cut by 2 bases and J by 7 bases, with 9 bases left in between. There are 12 residues in the CDR3. Germline V lookup: CDR1 GTSNPN, CDR2 SVGIG (reference sequence). CDR3 region: CAWSSGINEQFF. The CDR3 DNA reads TGTGCCTGGAGTTCGGGGATTAATGAGCAGTTCTTC. Variable domain in full (rest from reference TRBV30 and TRBJ2-1): SQTIHQWPATLVQPVGSPLSLECTVEGTSNPNLYWYRQAAGRGLQLLFYSVGIGQISSEVPQNLSASRPQDRQFILSSKKLLLSDSGFYLCAWSSGINEQFFGPGTRLTVL.

This clonotype showed up many times. This sequence joins TRBV4-1 and TRBJ2-7; 11 nucleotides agree with TRBD1. There are 16 residues in the CDR3. V shed 2 bases and J 3 bases; nucleotides not matched to a gene: 6. CDR1 is MGHRA, CDR2 YSYEKL, per germline. This CDR3 reads CASSQPAGQGGYEQYF. CDR3 in DNA: TGCGCCAGCAGCCAACCCGCGGGACAGGGGGGCTACGAGCAGTACTTC.

The chain couples TRBV7-9 to TRBJ2-1; weak D call: TRBD2 (5 bases). The length of the CDR3 is 14 residues. Germline CDR1 SEHNR, CDR2 FQNEAQ (reference sequence). V gave up 1 base and J gave up 6 bases, with 10 bases separating them. CDR3: CASSLDGVANEQFF. The CDR3 DNA follows: TGTGCCAGCAGCTTAGACGGGGTCGCCAATGAGCAGTTCTTC. The full variable domain, with the rest looked up from reference TRBV7-9 and TRBJ2-1, is DTGVSQNPRHKITKRGQNVTFRCDPISEHNRLYWYRQTLGQGPEFLTYFQNEAQLEKSRLLSDRFSAERPKGSFSTLEIQRTEQGDSAMYLCASSLDGVANEQFFGPGTRLTVL.